The 2 T cell receptor beta chains reported below all come from one sample, sequenced in a study of cytomegalovirus exposure and HLA in healthy donors. PCR amplification relied on 60 Vbeta primers (plus 13 Jbeta primers). Using immunoSEQ multiplex PCR, the repertoire was profiled, and TCRdb retains in-frame clones only, with some absent. The sample table sets out approximately 37,000 clones. Specimen: PBMCs. The receptors come from a man aged 35-49 years in good health and CMV-seropositive.

The rearrangement joins TRBV2 to TRBJ2-3, with 9 nucleotides matching TRBD1. J was trimmed by 6 bases and V by 6 bases; bases with no gene match: 10. Germline V CDR1 and CDR2: SNHLY, FYNNEI. CDR3 length: 15 residues. The CDR3 DNA reads TGTGCCAGCAGCGAAACGGGACAGGGTGGTGATACGCAGTATTTT. Its protein product is CASSETGQGGDTQYF.

The chain is built from TRBV4-1 and TRBJ1-2; a weak D match, TRBD1 (6 bases). The CDR3 length is 17 residues. V was pared by 3 bases and J by 5 bases, with 22 bases between. Germline V lookup: CDR1 MGHRA, CDR2 YSYEKL. The CDR3 nucleotides read TGCGCCAGCAGCCAGGGGAAGGGGGTTTCCTTGTGGTATGGCTACACCTTC. This gives the protein CASSQGKGVSLWYGYTF.